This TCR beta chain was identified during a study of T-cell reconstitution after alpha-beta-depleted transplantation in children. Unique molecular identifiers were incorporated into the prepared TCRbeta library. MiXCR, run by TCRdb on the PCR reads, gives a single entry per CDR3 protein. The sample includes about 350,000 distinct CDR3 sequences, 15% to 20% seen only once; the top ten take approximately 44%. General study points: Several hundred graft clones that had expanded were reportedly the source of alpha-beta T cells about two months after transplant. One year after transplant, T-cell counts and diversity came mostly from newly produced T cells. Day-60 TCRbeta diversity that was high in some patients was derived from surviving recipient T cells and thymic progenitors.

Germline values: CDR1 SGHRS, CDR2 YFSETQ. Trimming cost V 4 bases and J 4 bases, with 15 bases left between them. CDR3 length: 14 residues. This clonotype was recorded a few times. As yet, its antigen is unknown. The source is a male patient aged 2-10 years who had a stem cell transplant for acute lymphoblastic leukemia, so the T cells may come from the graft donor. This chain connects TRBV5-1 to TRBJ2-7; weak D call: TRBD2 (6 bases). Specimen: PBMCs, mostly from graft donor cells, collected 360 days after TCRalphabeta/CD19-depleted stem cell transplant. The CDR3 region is CASSRDSTGYEQYF. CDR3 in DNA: TGCGCCAGCAGCCGGGACTCCACCGGTTACGAGCAGTACTTC.